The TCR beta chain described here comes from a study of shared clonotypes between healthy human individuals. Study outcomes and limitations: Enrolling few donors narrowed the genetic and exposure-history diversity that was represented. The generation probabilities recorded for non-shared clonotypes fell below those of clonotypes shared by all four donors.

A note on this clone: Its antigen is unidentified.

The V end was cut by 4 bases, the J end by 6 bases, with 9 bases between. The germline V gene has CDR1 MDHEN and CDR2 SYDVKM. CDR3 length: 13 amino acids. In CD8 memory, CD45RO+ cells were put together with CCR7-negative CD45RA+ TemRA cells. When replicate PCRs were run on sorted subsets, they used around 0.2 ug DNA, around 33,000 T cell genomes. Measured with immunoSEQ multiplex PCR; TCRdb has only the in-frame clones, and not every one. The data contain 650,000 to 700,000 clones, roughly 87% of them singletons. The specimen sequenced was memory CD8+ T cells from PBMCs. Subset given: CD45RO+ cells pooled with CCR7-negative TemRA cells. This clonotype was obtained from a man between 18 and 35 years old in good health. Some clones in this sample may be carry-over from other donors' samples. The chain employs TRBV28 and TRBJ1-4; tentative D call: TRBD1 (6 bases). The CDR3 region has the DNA TGTGCCAGCAGTTATTCAGGGGATGAAAAACTGTTTTTT. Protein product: CASSYSGDEKLFF.